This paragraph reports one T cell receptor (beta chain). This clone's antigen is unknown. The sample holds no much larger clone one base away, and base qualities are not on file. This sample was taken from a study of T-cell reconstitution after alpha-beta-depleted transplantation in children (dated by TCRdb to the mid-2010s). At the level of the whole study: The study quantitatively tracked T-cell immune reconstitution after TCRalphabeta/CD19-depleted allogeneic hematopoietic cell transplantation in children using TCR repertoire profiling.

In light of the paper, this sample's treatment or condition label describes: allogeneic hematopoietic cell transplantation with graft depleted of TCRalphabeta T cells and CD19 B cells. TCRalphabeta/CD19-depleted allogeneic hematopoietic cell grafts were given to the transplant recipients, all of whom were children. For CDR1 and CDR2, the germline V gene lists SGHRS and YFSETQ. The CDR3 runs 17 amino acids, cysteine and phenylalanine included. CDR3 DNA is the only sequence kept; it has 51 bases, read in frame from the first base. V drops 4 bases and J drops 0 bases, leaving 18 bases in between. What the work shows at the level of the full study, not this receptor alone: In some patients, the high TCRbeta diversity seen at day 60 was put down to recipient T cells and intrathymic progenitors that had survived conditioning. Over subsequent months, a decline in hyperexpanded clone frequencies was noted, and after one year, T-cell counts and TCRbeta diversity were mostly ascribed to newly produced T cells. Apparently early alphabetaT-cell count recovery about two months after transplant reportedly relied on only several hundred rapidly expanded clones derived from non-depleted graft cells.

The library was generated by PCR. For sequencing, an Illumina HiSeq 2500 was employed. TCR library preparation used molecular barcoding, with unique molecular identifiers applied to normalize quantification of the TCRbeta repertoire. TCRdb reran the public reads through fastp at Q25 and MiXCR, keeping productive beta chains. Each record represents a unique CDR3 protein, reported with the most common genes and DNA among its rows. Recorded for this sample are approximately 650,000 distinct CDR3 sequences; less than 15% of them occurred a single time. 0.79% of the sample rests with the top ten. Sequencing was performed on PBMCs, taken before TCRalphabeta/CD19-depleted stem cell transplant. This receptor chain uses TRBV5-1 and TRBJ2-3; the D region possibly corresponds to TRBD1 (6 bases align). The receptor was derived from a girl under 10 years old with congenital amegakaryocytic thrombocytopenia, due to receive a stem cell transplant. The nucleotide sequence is TGCGCCAGCAGCCCTAGGACAGCCTCTACTAGCACAGATACGCAGTATTTT. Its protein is CASSPRTASTSTDTQYF.